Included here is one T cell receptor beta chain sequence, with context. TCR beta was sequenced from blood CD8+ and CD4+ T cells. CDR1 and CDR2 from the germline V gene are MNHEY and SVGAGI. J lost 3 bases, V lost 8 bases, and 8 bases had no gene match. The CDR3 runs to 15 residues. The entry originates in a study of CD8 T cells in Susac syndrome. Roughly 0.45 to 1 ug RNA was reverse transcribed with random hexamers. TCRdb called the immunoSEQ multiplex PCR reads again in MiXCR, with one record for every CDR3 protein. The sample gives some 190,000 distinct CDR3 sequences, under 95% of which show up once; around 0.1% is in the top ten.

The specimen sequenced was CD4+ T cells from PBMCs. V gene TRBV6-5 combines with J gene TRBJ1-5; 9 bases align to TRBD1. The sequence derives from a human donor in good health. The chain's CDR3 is CASGGQGGNNQPQHF. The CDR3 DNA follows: TGTGCCAGCGGGGGACAGGGCGGTAACAATCAGCCCCAGCATTTT.